The 17 T cell receptor beta chains below all came from one sample that was sequenced in a study of early T cells in non-severe SARS-CoV-2 infection. TCRdb itself ran the 5' RACE reads through MiXCR, one entry per CDR3 protein. Of some 26,000 distinct CDR3 sequences listed, approximately 5.1% were seen once; the top ten hold approximately 6.6%. The specimen was whole blood. These receptors were collected from an adult who was a healthcare worker with PCR-confirmed SARS-CoV-2 infection or an uninfected control (not recorded which).

This clonotype was recorded at least ten times. The chain recombines TRBV19 with TRBJ1-2; TRBD1 matches 7 bases. Germline CDR1 LNHDA, CDR2 SQIVND (reference sequence). The CDR3 contains 13 residues. Unmatched junction bases numbered 11, after V lost 5 bases and J lost 11 bases. DNA of the CDR3: TGTGCCAGTAGTCTTCGGGACAGACTACCTTACACCTTC. Its translation: CASSLRDRLPYTF.

This clonotype occurred many times. The chain carries TRBV20-1 and TRBJ1-5; D call uncertain. From germline, CDR1 is DFQATT and CDR2 SNEGSKA (reference sequence). V was clipped by 5 bases and J by 3 bases, with 20 bases between them. CDR3 length: 16 residues. The CDR3 loop reads CSAQSAVRAVNQPQHF. As DNA, the CDR3 is TGCAGTGCTCAATCAGCTGTCCGGGCCGTCAATCAGCCCCAGCATTTT.

This clonotype was counted many times. The chain links TRBV7-9 to TRBJ1-1, with D uncertain. The CDR3 extends over 13 amino acids. Germline V gene lookup returns CDR1 SEHNR and CDR2 FQNEAQ (reference sequence). Trimming pared 2 bases from V and 1 base from J, leaving 5 bases between. CDR3 sequence: CASSLTENTEAFF. In DNA form, the CDR3 reads TGTGCCAGCAGCTTAACGGAGAACACTGAAGCTTTCTTT. Filled out from reference TRBV7-9 and TRBJ1-1, the complete variable domain reads DTGVSQNPRHKITKRGQNVTFRCDPISEHNRLYWYRQTLGQGPEFLTYFQNEAQLEKSRLLSDRFSAERPKGSFSTLEIQRTEQGDSAMYLCASSLTENTEAFFGQGTRLTVV.

This clonotype was counted between two and nine times. V and J are TRBV6-1 and TRBJ2-3; 9 bases are a match to TRBD2. The CDR3 has 16 amino acids. J gave up 2 bases and V 3 bases, and 6 bases lay outside the gene matches. Germline-derived CDR1 and CDR2 are MNHNS and SASEGT. CDR3 sequence reads: CASSDAAGGHTDTQYF. CDR3 coding DNA: TGTGCCAGCAGTGACGCAGCGGGAGGCCACACAGATACGCAGTATTTT.

This clonotype came up many times. This chain connects TRBV29-1 to TRBJ2-5, with D perhaps TRBD1 (5 bases). Germline V gives CDR1 SQVTM, CDR2 ANQGSEA. CDR3 size: 13 residues. V dropped 5 bases and J dropped 5 bases, with 15 bases sitting between them. Here the CDR3 DNA reads TGCAGCGTTCCGCTTAGGGGTAGTGAGACCCAGTACTTC. This encodes CSVPLRGSETQYF.

The chain uses TRBV29-1 and TRBJ2-3; D not resolved. The CDR3 contains 14 residues. Germline loops: CDR1 SQVTM, CDR2 ANQGSEA. The V and J ends lost 4 bases and 1 base respectively, with 12 bases between them. The CDR3 is CSVGSDPRTDTQYF. The DNA of the CDR3 is TGCAGCGTTGGGTCGGACCCTCGCACAGATACGCAGTATTTT.

This rearrangement joins TRBV12-5 to TRBJ2-1, with 14 bases aligning to TRBD2. The CDR3 is 17 residues long. The J segment lost 7 bases and the V segment lost 7 bases, leaving 12 bases of the junction unmatched. The germline gives CDR1 LGHNT, CDR2 FRNRAP. Here the CDR3 DNA reads TGTGCTAGTGCGCCAGGACTAGCGGGAGGCAGATTAAATGAGCAGTTCTTC. Amino acids: CASAPGLAGGRLNEQFF. Drawing the rest from reference TRBV12-5 and TRBJ2-1, the complete variable domain is DARVTQTPRHKVTEMGQEVTMRCQPILGHNTVFWYRQTMMQGLELLAYFRNRAPLDDSGMPKDRFSAEMPDATLATLKIQPSEPRDSAVYFCASAPGLAGGRLNEQFFGPGTRLTVL.

At least ten counts were recorded for this clonotype. This chain links TRBV15 with TRBJ2-3; TRBD2 might be the D (5 bases). The CDR3 has 13 residues. Germline CDR1 LNHNV, CDR2 YYDKDF (reference sequence). Trimming left V 6 bases short and J 4 bases short, with 11 bases between. The CDR3 protein is CATSHRGADTQYF. The CDR3 DNA sequence: TGTGCCACCAGTCACCGGGGTGCAGATACGCAGTATTTT.

This clonotype has a count of ten or more. V gene TRBV12-3 or TRBV12-4 combines with J gene TRBJ1-2; D possibly corresponds to TRBD1 (5 bases). V was clipped by 1 base and J by 8 bases, with 11 bases between them. CDR3 length: 13 amino acids. CDR3 sequence (DNA): TGTGCCAGCAGTTTAGAAGGGGCGGGAGGCTACACCTTC. Its translation is CASSLEGAGGYTF.

This clonotype was observed at least ten times. The chain links TRBV4-1 to TRBJ2-1; 7 bases agree with TRBD1. From germline, CDR1 is MGHRA and CDR2 YSYEKL. After removal of 0 bases from V and 5 bases from J, the junction contained 7 bases not matched to a gene. This CDR3 spans 16 amino acids. The CDR3 bases are TGCGCCAGCAGCCAAGATTGGACAGGACAACACAATGAGCAGTTCTTC. It is translated as CASSQDWTGQHNEQFF.

This clonotype was observed many times. V gene TRBV18 combines with J gene TRBJ1-1; D is possibly TRBD1 (6 bases). The V end lost 4 bases, the J end lost 4 bases, and 10 bases lay between the germline ends. The CDR3 is 13 residues long. Germline V CDR1 and CDR2: KGHSH, LQKENI. In nucleotides, the CDR3 is TGTGCCAGCTCACGGGACACTTTCACTGAAGCTTTCTTT. Amino acids: CASSRDTFTEAFF.

V and J are TRBV7-9 and TRBJ2-7; 11 bases fit TRBD2. The CDR3 contains 15 residues. V trimming: 4 bases; J trimming: 5 bases; junction bases outside the gene matches: 7. Per germline, CDR1 SEHNR and CDR2 FQNEAQ (reference sequence). The CDR3 is CASSSPLAGGHEQYF. The CDR3 DNA is TGTGCCAGCAGCTCTCCTCTAGCGGGAGGCCACGAGCAGTACTTC.

This clonotype appeared many times. For the CDR3, the DNA is TGTGCCAGCACAGGGCCGCTCTTCCCTTACAATGAGCAGTTCTTC. Its translation is CASTGPLFPYNEQFF. The rearrangement uses TRBV6-1 and TRBJ2-1; D possibly corresponds to TRBD1 (5 bases). The germline V and J ends were trimmed by 7 bases and 4 bases, with 17 bases remaining between them. The CDR3 has 15 amino acids. Germline CDR1 and CDR2: MNHNS and SASEGT.

Ten or more counts support this clonotype. The chain combines TRBV19 with TRBJ1-5, with D perhaps matching TRBD1 (6 bases). The CDR3 sequence is 14 residues long. The germline V and J ends were trimmed by 9 bases and 7 bases, with 19 bases remaining between them. Germline V gives CDR1 LNHDA, CDR2 SQIVND (reference sequence). CDR3 bases: TGTGCCAGCTCTGGACAGTCCTTTGACCAGCCCCAGCATTTT. Its protein is CASSGQSFDQPQHF.

This chain connects TRBV27 to TRBJ2-1; TRBD2 matches at 7 bases. With V trimmed by 2 bases and J by 2 bases, 3 bases remained unmatched. The CDR3 length is 15 residues. Germline CDR1 MNHEY, CDR2 SMNVEV (reference sequence). This chain's CDR3 is CASSLVAGAYNEQFF. For the CDR3, the DNA is TGTGCCAGCAGTTTAGTTGCGGGAGCCTACAATGAGCAGTTCTTC.

The table lists this clonotype with many counts. V is TRBV11-2 and J is TRBJ2-7, with D perhaps matching TRBD2 (7 bases). This CDR3 is 15 amino acids long. Germline values: CDR1 SGHAT, CDR2 FQNNGV. Trimming shortened V by 1 base and J by 0 bases, and 10 bases separated the two germline ends. The CDR3 DNA is TGTGCCAGCAGCTTAGCGGGGGGCCCCTCCTACGAGCAGTACTTC. Translation: CASSLAGGPSYEQYF.

Judged by abundance, this clonotype is medium-sized. The chain combines TRBV29-1 with TRBJ1-5, with no clear D. Germline V CDR1 and CDR2: SQVTM, ANQGSEA. The V and J ends lost 7 bases and 5 bases respectively, with 30 bases between them. The CDR3 totals 18 residues. The CDR3 coding sequence is TGCAGCGCTCGAGGATGGGAGTTGGGCACCTTTAGGGATCAGCCCCAGCATTTT. Its protein product is CSARGWELGTFRDQPQHF.